The 23 T cell receptor beta chains below all came from one sample that was sequenced in a study of ipilimumab plus nivolumab after autologous stem cell transplantation. TCRdb keeps only in-frame clones here, not all; method: immunoSEQ multiplex PCR. The sample has tens of thousands of clones, roughly 70% seen once; the top ten hold about 23%. The sequencing here drew on PBMCs, taken in a trial of ipilimumab plus nivolumab as post-transplant consolidation. All receptors derive from a male donor with diffuse large B-cell lymphoma.

The genes are TRBV5-1 and TRBJ2-7; tentatively, D is TRBD2 (6 bases). The V end was cut by 0 bases, the J end by 4 bases, with 11 bases between. CDR3 length: 14 amino acids. Germline assignment: CDR1 SGHRS and CDR2 YFSETQ. CDR3 sequence: CASSLEGTAYEQYF. CDR3 sequence (DNA): TGCGCCAGCAGCTTGGAGGGGACTGCGTACGAGCAGTACTTC.

For this clone: At the DNA level, this CDR3 is encoded by other sequences in the same sample as well. The chain has TRBV9 and TRBJ1-1; perhaps TRBD1 as D (5 bases). The CDR3 runs 14 residues. CDR1 and CDR2 (germline): SGDLS, YYNGEE. V dropped 1 base and J dropped 1 base, with 8 bases sitting between them. The CDR3 is CASSVTGSNTEAFF. The DNA of the CDR3 is TGTGCCAGCAGCGTAACAGGATCGAACACTGAAGCTTTCTTT.

Comments on this clone: Possible read error: a much larger clone is one base away. The CDR3: CAWRGRAWALHF. The CDR3 bases are TGTGCCTGGAGGGGGAGGGCCTGGGCCCTCCACTTT. The chain is built from TRBV30 and TRBJ1-6, with D hard to call. The CDR3 loop spans 12 amino acids. The V gene's germline CDR1 is GTSNPN and CDR2 SVGIG (reference sequence). V was clipped by 3 bases and J by 14 bases, with 14 bases between them.

This clone was detected once. The genes are TRBV7-2 and TRBJ1-2; unclear D gene. Between the trimmed V and J ends, which lost 5 bases and 8 bases, there was a span of 9 bases. This CDR3 has 11 residues. CDR1 and CDR2 (germline): SGHTA, FQGNSA. The CDR3 nucleotides are TGTGCCAGCAGCCCACCGGAGGGCTACACCTTC. Its translation: CASSPPEGYTF.

This sequence joins TRBV19 and TRBJ2-1, with D perhaps matching TRBD1 (5 bases). The CDR3 has 13 residues. CDR1 LNHDA and CDR2 SQIVND come from the germline V gene (reference sequence). V lost 5 bases to trimming and J lost 7 bases, with 12 bases between them. The CDR3, as DNA: TGTGCCAGTAGTCCTAAGGGGCGAAATGAGCAGTTCTTC. Protein: CASSPKGRNEQFF.

The chain carries TRBV10-1 and TRBJ2-3; the D gene is possibly TRBD2 (5 bases). The CDR3 contains 16 residues. Germline lookup yields CDR1 WNHNN and CDR2 SYGVQD (reference sequence). The ends were cut back, 3 bases at V and 0 bases at J, with 13 bases in the middle. CDR3 coding DNA: TGCGCCAGCAGTGAAACCCTAGGCGGGAGCACAGATACGCAGTATTTT. Protein sequence: CASSETLGGSTDTQYF.

The rearrangement joins TRBV30 to TRBJ1-6; TRBD1 is a possible D gene (5 bases). The CDR3 extends over 14 amino acids. Germline V gene lookup returns CDR1 GTSNPN and CDR2 SVGIG (reference sequence). V lost 0 bases and J 5 bases, leaving 8 bases between the germline ends. Written as DNA, the CDR3 is TGTGCCTGGAGTGTATCGACAGATAATTCACCCCTCCACTTT. Translation gives CAWSVSTDNSPLHF. The variable domain in full, with the rest retrieved from reference TRBV30 and TRBJ1-6, is SQTIHQWPATLVQPVGSPLSLECTVEGTSNPNLYWYRQAAGRGLQLLFYSVGIGQISSEVPQNLSASRPQDRQFILSSKKLLLSDSGFYLCAWSVSTDNSPLHFGNGTRLTVT.

The CDR3 protein is CAWGKVGQVYGYTF. For the CDR3, the DNA is TGTGCCTGGGGAAAAGTGGGACAGGTCTATGGCTACACCTTC. This sequence joins TRBV30 and TRBJ1-2, with 8 bases aligning to TRBD1. V was pared by 5 bases and J by 4 bases, with 9 bases of the junction left unmatched. This CDR3 has 14 residues. Germline CDR1 and CDR2: GTSNPN and SVGIG (reference sequence).

The V call is TRBV6-5, the J call TRBJ2-3; weak D call: TRBD1 (6 bases). The CDR3 consists of 13 residues. The V gene lost 8 bases and the J gene lost 2 bases, with 11 bases spanning the gap. Germline-derived CDR1 and CDR2 are MNHEY and SVGAGI. CDR3 bases: TGTGCCAGCGCCCAGGGGACCACAGATACGCAGTATTTT. Residues: CASAQGTTDTQYF.

The J gene is TRBJ1-1, the V gene TRBV29-1, with D uncertain. Trimming removed 5 bases at V and 4 bases at J, with 11 bases between. This CDR3 has 12 amino acids. CDR1 and CDR2 from the germline V gene are SQVTM and ANQGSEA. CDR3 sequence reads: CSVLGSGTEAFF. DNA of the CDR3: TGCAGCGTTTTAGGGTCTGGCACTGAAGCTTTCTTT.

The chain recombines TRBV27 with TRBJ2-7, with D maybe TRBD1 (5 bases). CDR3 length equals 15 residues. V dropped 0 bases and J dropped 2 bases, with 11 bases sitting between them. Per the germline V gene, CDR1 is MNHEY and CDR2 is SMNVEV (reference sequence). CDR3 sequence reads: CASSLSGAGAYEQYF. CDR3 DNA sequence: TGTGCCAGCAGTTTATCAGGGGCTGGGGCCTACGAGCAGTACTTC.

The chain has TRBV9 and TRBJ2-1, with TRBD2 matching 8 bases. The length of the CDR3 is 16 residues. Germline CDR1 SGDLS, CDR2 YYNGEE. V trimming: 4 bases; J trimming: 6 bases; junction bases outside the gene matches: 12. Here the CDR3 DNA reads TGTGCCAGCAGCCAAACAACCGCGGGGGGACCCAATGAGCAGTTCTTC. The encoded protein is CASSQTTAGGPNEQFF.

The chain has TRBV4-2 and TRBJ1-1; tentative D call: TRBD1 (5 bases). The CDR3 is made up of 15 amino acids. V shed 5 bases and J shed 1 base, with 14 bases lying between them. The V gene's germline CDR1 is LGHNA and CDR2 YNFKEQ. The CDR3 DNA reads as TGTGCCAGCAGCTTACGGGCAGGGAGGAACACTGAAGCTTTCTTT. It codes for CASSLRAGRNTEAFF.

The chain couples TRBV13 to TRBJ2-3; a possible D gene is TRBD2 (6 bases). There are 15 residues in the CDR3. CDR1 and CDR2 (germline): PRHDT, FYEKMQ (reference sequence). V dropped 0 bases and J dropped 4 bases, with 11 bases sitting between them. Written as DNA, the CDR3 is TGTGCCAGCAGCTTAGGGGTTCAGCGGGCAGATACGCAGTATTTT. Translating gives CASSLGVQRADTQYF.

The chain has TRBV27 and TRBJ2-2; D could derive from TRBD1 or TRBD2 (6 bases each). Trimming cost V 7 bases and J 4 bases, with 19 bases left between them. CDR1 and CDR2 (germline): MNHEY, SMNVEV (reference sequence). This CDR3 spans 16 amino acids. The CDR3 loop is CASNPLTGAPTGELFF. The CDR3, as DNA: TGTGCCAGCAATCCCCTCACGGGGGCGCCCACCGGGGAGCTGTTTTTT.

This chain joins TRBV7-3 and TRBJ2-7; D is perhaps TRBD1 (6 bases). This CDR3 contains 14 residues. Per the germline V gene, CDR1 is SGHTA and CDR2 is FQGTGA. The ends were cut back, 5 bases at V and 5 bases at J, with 16 bases in the middle. The CDR3 protein is CASSPGQGYDEQYF. The CDR3 DNA follows: TGTGCCAGCAGCCCGGGGCAGGGGTACGACGAGCAGTACTTC.

This chain links TRBV5-4 with TRBJ2-1; D could derive from TRBD1 or TRBD2 (5 bases each). Trimming took 2 bases from V and 0 from J, leaving 9 bases between them. The CDR3 extends over 15 amino acids. CDR1 SGHNT and CDR2 YYREEE come from the germline V gene (reference sequence). The CDR3 reads CASSLSGASYNEQFF. In nucleotides, the CDR3 is TGTGCCAGCAGCTTATCCGGGGCCTCCTACAATGAGCAGTTCTTC.

The rearrangement uses TRBV7-9 and TRBJ2-1; 12 nucleotides align to TRBD2. Germline V gene sequence: CDR1 SEHNR, CDR2 FQNEAQ (reference sequence). The CDR3 runs 16 residues. J gave up 7 bases and V 5 bases, and 9 bases lay outside the gene matches. DNA of the CDR3: TGTGCCAGCAGCCCTCCTACTAGCGGGGGGATAAATGAGCAGTTCTTC. Protein product: CASSPPTSGGINEQFF.

This clone was counted only a few times. The CDR3: CASSTDRRSYEQYF. The DNA for the CDR3 is TGTGCCAGCAGTACAGACAGGAGATCCTACGAGCAGTACTTC. The chain has TRBV6-5 and TRBJ2-7, with D possibly TRBD1 on 6 matching bases. V dropped 5 bases and J dropped 1 base, with 12 bases sitting between them. This CDR3 is built from 14 residues. CDR1 is MNHEY, CDR2 SVGAGI, per germline.

J is TRBJ2-2 and V is TRBV4-2; D ambiguous. V lost 0 bases, J lost 7 bases, and 9 bases lay in between. Germline V gene lookup returns CDR1 LGHNA and CDR2 YNFKEQ. This CDR3 comprises 14 residues. CDR3 sequence: CASSQDLTGGELFF. The CDR3 DNA reads as TGTGCCAGCAGCCAAGATCTGACGGGCGGGGAGCTGTTTTTT.

The V and J genes are TRBV5-4 and TRBJ2-1; TRBD2 aligns across 9 bases. There are 16 residues in the CDR3. V was pared by 3 bases and J by 5 bases, with 9 bases of the junction left unmatched. The germline V gene encodes CDR1 SGHNT and CDR2 YYREEE (reference sequence). In DNA, the CDR3 is TGTGCCAGCAGCTCACCTGTGGCTAGCGGGAACAATGAGCAGTTCTTC. Translated: CASSSPVASGNNEQFF. The variable domain in full, completed from reference TRBV5-4 and TRBJ2-1, reads ETGVTQSPTHLIKTRGQQVTLRCSSQSGHNTVSWYQQALGQGPQFIFQYYREEENGRGNFPPRFSGLQFPNYSSELNVNALELDDSALYLCASSSPVASGNNEQFFGPGTRLTVL.

The chain is built from TRBV6-1 and TRBJ1-2, with D tentatively TRBD1 (5 bases). The CDR3 loop spans 15 amino acids. The germline CDR1 and CDR2 sequences are MNHNS and SASEGT. Trimming pared 6 bases from V and 4 bases from J, leaving 18 bases between. CDR3 DNA sequence: TGTGCCAGCAGGGGGGGAGAGGGAGTTATCTATGGCTACACCTTC. It specifies CASRGGEGVIYGYTF.

This clone was recorded a few times. The chain is built from TRBV19 and TRBJ2-7; 13 nucleotides agree with TRBD2. The CDR3 covers 15 residues. The germline V gene encodes CDR1 LNHDA and CDR2 SQIVND (reference sequence). Trimming took 10 bases from V and 2 from J; bases not matched to a gene: 8. CDR3 region: CANRTSGRYAYEQYF. Here the CDR3 DNA reads TGTGCCAACAGGACTAGCGGGAGATACGCCTACGAGCAGTACTTC.